A single sample gave rise to the 27 T cell receptor beta chains below, sequenced in a study of blood T cells in healthy people across ages. Primers used in a second PCR of about 7 to 12 cycles were a sample-barcoded 5' primer and a J-beta primer mix. From the 5' RACE reads, TCRdb called clonotypes with MiXCR, one entry per CDR3 protein. This sample has roughly 1,100,000 distinct CDR3 sequences, with 20% to 25% found just once. These data were also filed under a second study, of T cells of mothers and their children.

What was sequenced was blood. The receptors shown here come from a girl between 2 and 10 years old in good health.

V and J are TRBV4-3 and TRBJ1-4; possibly TRBD1 for D (5 bases). The CDR3 is 13 amino acids. V lost 3 bases, J lost 8 bases, and 10 bases lay in between. The V gene's germline CDR1 is LGHNA and CDR2 YSLEER. The CDR3 region is CASSHQAGEKLFF. The CDR3 region has the DNA TGCGCCAGCAGCCATCAGGCAGGGGAAAAACTGTTTTTT.

The J gene is TRBJ1-2, the V gene TRBV7-2, with TRBD1 as a possible D gene (5 bases). CDR1 is SGHTA, CDR2 FQGNSA, per germline. V lost 7 bases, J lost 2 bases, and 14 bases lay in between. The CDR3 totals 14 residues. Here the CDR3 reads CASTHIRDNYGYTF. The CDR3 nucleotides read TGTGCCAGCACCCATATTCGGGACAACTATGGCTACACCTTC.

The table lists this clonotype with a few counts. The chain employs TRBV5-1 and TRBJ2-5; 11 positions match TRBD2. This CDR3 contains 15 residues. The V segment lost 5 bases and the J segment 4 bases; nucleotides outside the gene matches: 7. Germline CDR1 reads SGHRS; CDR2 reads YFSETQ. CDR3 amino acids: CASRSTSGRAETQYF. The CDR3 nucleotides are TGCGCCAGCAGATCAACTAGCGGGAGAGCAGAGACCCAGTACTTC. Full variable domain (outside the CDR3, taken from reference TRBV5-1 and TRBJ2-5): KAGVTQTPRYLIKTRGQQVTLSCSPISGHRSVSWYQQTPGQGLQFLFEYFSETQRNKGNFPGRFSGRQFSNSRSEMNVSTLELGDSALYLCASRSTSGRAETQYFGPGTRLLVL.

The chain recombines TRBV7-9 with TRBJ2-7; perhaps D is TRBD1 or TRBD2 (5 bases each). V was pared by 5 bases and J by 6 bases, with 23 bases between. Looked up from germline, CDR1 is SEHNR and CDR2 is FQNEAQ (reference sequence). This CDR3 contains 16 residues. The CDR3 protein is CASSHPWDGESLEQYF. The CDR3 DNA reads TGTGCCAGCAGCCATCCGTGGGACGGGGAAAGTCTCGAGCAGTACTTC.

A single count supports this clonotype. The rearrangement links TRBV7-6 to TRBJ2-1, with D maybe TRBD2 (6 bases). Germline values: CDR1 SGHVS, CDR2 FNYEAQ. The CDR3 consists of 15 residues. Trimming stripped 3 bases from V and 7 bases from J, with 16 bases between. CDR3 in amino acids: CASSLSPVGGNEQFF. The CDR3 DNA reads TGTGCCAGCAGCTTGAGCCCGGTGGGAGGAAATGAGCAGTTCTTC.

The rearrangement links TRBV3-1 to TRBJ1-1; 8 nucleotides align to TRBD1. V lost 5 bases to trimming and J lost 1 base; unmatched junction nucleotides: 9. The germline V gene encodes CDR1 LGHDT and CDR2 YNNKEL (reference sequence). This CDR3 has 16 residues. The CDR3: CASSYHGTGRNTEAFF. The CDR3, as DNA: TGTGCCAGCAGCTATCACGGGACAGGCCGGAACACTGAAGCTTTCTTT.

This clonotype was counted between two and nine times. This chain joins TRBV16 and TRBJ1-4; the D gene is possibly TRBD1 (6 bases). Germline-derived CDR1 and CDR2 are KGHSY and FQNENV. This CDR3 spans 15 amino acids. V was pared by 2 bases and J by 11 bases, with 18 bases between. As DNA, the CDR3 is TGTGCCAGCAGCCAAAGGAACGCCCGGGACAATAAACTGTTTTTT. Its translation: CASSQRNARDNKLFF.

The V and J genes are TRBV20-1 and TRBJ2-5; TRBD2 agrees at 7 bases. J lost 12 bases, V lost 3 bases, and 19 bases had no gene match. The V gene's germline CDR1 is DFQATT and CDR2 SNEGSKA (reference sequence). The CDR3 is made up of 15 amino acids. The CDR3 is CSASAAWDYSYEKYF. CDR3 bases: TGCAGTGCTAGCGCGGCTTGGGACTACTCCTACGAGAAGTACTTC.

This clonotype came up many times. The rearrangement joins TRBV29-1 to TRBJ2-3, with D possibly matching TRBD2 (6 bases). The V end was cut by 3 bases, the J end by 6 bases, with 13 bases between. The CDR3 is made up of 13 amino acids. Germline CDR1 SQVTM, CDR2 ANQGSEA. The CDR3 region has the DNA TGCAGCGTTGAGGTTGCGGGGACGGATACGCAGTATTTT. Encoded protein: CSVEVAGTDTQYF.

The chain is built from TRBV3-1 and TRBJ2-1; TRBD1 might be the D (5 bases). Trimming took 5 bases from V and 5 from J, leaving 10 bases between them. Germline V gene lookup returns CDR1 LGHDT and CDR2 YNNKEL (reference sequence). CDR3 length: 13 amino acids. This CDR3 is CASSSRQHNEQFF. The CDR3 DNA follows: TGTGCCAGCAGCTCCCGACAGCACAATGAGCAGTTCTTC.

There are a few counts of this clonotype. This chain connects TRBV19 to TRBJ2-2, with a tentative D call TRBD2 (6 bases). Germline V CDR1 and CDR2: LNHDA, SQIVND (reference sequence). The ends were cut back, 5 bases at V and 1 base at J, with 14 bases in the middle. The CDR3 runs 16 residues. The CDR3 region is CASSHDGGLNTGELFF. CDR3 nucleotides: TGTGCCAGTAGTCATGACGGGGGTCTGAACACCGGGGAGCTGTTTTTT.

This clonotype was detected a few times. The chain couples TRBV5-6 to TRBJ1-5; D is undetermined. Trimming took off 10 bases at V and 4 bases at J, with 9 bases between the two ends. The CDR3 extends over 11 amino acids. CDR1 is SGHDT and CDR2 is YYEEEE in the germline V gene. The CDR3 region is CADTGNQPQHF. The CDR3 region has the DNA TGTGCCGATACCGGTAATCAGCCCCAGCATTTT.

DNA for the CDR3: TGTGCCAGCAGTGAAGCGGGCTCGCAAGAGACCCAGTACTTC. Its translation is CASSEAGSQETQYF. V is TRBV6-1 and J is TRBJ2-1; D uncertain. The J call may not be correct, given that the DNA end is closer to TRBJ2-5. The CDR3 is 14 residues long. Per the germline V gene, CDR1 is MNHNS and CDR2 is SASEGT.

This clonotype has just a few counts. The rearrangement links TRBV27 to TRBJ2-1; D is ambiguous. This CDR3 has 16 residues. Trimming removed 3 bases from V and 0 bases from J, with 12 bases in between. CDR1 and CDR2 (germline): MNHEY, SMNVEV (reference sequence). CDR3 amino acids: CASSFSGPSSYNEQFF. For the CDR3, the DNA is TGTGCCAGCAGTTTTTCCGGGCCCAGCTCCTACAATGAGCAGTTCTTC.

The sample holds a few counts of this clonotype. This chain uses TRBV7-6 with TRBJ2-2, with no clear D. The germline gives CDR1 SGHVS, CDR2 FNYEAQ. V gave up 1 base and J gave up 6 bases, with 9 bases separating them. The CDR3 sequence is 14 residues long. The CDR3 is CASSLGDSSGELFF. DNA of the CDR3: TGTGCCAGCAGCTTAGGGGATAGTTCCGGGGAGCTGTTTTTT. The complete variable domain, with remaining parts taken from reference TRBV7-6 and TRBJ2-2, reads GAGVSQSPRYKVTKRGQDVALRCDPISGHVSLYWYRQALGQGPEFLTYFNYEAQQDKSGLPNDRFSAERPEGSISTLTIQRTEQRDSAMYRCASSLGDSSGELFFGEGSRLTVL.

The chain combines TRBV2 with TRBJ1-2; D is unclear. CDR1 and CDR2 (germline): SNHLY, FYNNEI. V lost 6 bases to trimming and J lost 8 bases, with 10 bases between them. This CDR3 region has 11 residues. In DNA form, the CDR3 reads TGTGCCAGCAGGGGCCTACGGGGCTACACCTTC. Its translation is CASRGLRGYTF.

This clonotype was seen more than once but under ten times. The chain combines TRBV25-1 with TRBJ2-1; D is unresolved. CDR1 is MGHDK, CDR2 SYGVNS, per germline. V shed 7 bases and J shed 4 bases, with 11 bases lying between them. This CDR3 contains 13 residues. The CDR3 protein is CASTSDFYNEQFF. DNA for the CDR3: TGTGCCAGCACGAGTGACTTTTACAATGAGCAGTTCTTC.

This chain joins TRBV4-2 and TRBJ2-2; no firm D call. The CDR3 runs 15 residues. V was shortened by 0 bases and J by 2 bases, with 7 bases between the two germline ends. Germline V lookup: CDR1 LGHNA, CDR2 YNFKEQ. The CDR3 sequence is CASSQDGPNTGELFF. The CDR3 nucleotides are TGTGCCAGCAGCCAAGACGGGCCCAACACCGGGGAGCTGTTTTTT.

There are a few counts of this clonotype. The genes are TRBV29-1 and TRBJ2-5; TRBD2 matches at 13 bases. The V and J ends lost 3 bases and 5 bases, in that order; junction bases with no gene match: 12. The germline gives CDR1 SQVTM, CDR2 ANQGSEA. The CDR3 covers 17 residues. CDR3 sequence reads: CSVDQWTSGSEVETQYF. In nucleotides, the CDR3 is TGCAGCGTTGATCAATGGACTAGCGGGAGTGAGGTGGAGACCCAGTACTTC.

This clonotype was seen a handful of times. The V gene is TRBV4-1, the J gene TRBJ1-1; D might be TRBD1 (5 bases). With 3 bases removed from V and 4 bases from J, the gap between germline ends came to 9 bases. The germline V gene encodes CDR1 MGHRA and CDR2 YSYEKL. This CDR3 has 13 residues. Written as DNA, the CDR3 is TGCGCCAGCAGCCAGGGGGACTTCACTGAAGCTTTCTTT. This encodes CASSQGDFTEAFF.

This clonotype was seen a handful of times. J is TRBJ1-2 and V is TRBV14; a weak D match, TRBD1 (5 bases). CDR3 length: 13 residues. V gave up 2 bases and J gave up 5 bases, with 9 bases separating them. Germline V gives CDR1 SGHDN, CDR2 FVKESK. CDR3 DNA: TGTGCCAGCAGCCAACTTAGGGGATATGGCTACACCTTC. Translation: CASSQLRGYGYTF.

This clonotype showed up just a few times. J is TRBJ2-5 and V is TRBV5-1; a possible D gene is TRBD1 (7 bases). CDR1 SGHRS and CDR2 YFSETQ come from the germline V gene. There are 14 residues in the CDR3. V gave up 4 bases and J gave up 5 bases, with 15 bases separating them. CDR3 region: CASSRGTAGETQYF. DNA of the CDR3: TGCGCCAGCAGCCGCGGGACAGCCGGGGAGACCCAGTACTTC.

In this sample, this clonotype turned up a few times. The genes are TRBV2 and TRBJ2-7, with D perhaps given as TRBD1 or TRBD2 (6 bases each). The germline V and J ends were trimmed by 8 bases and 5 bases, with 22 bases remaining between them. In germline, CDR1 is SNHLY, CDR2 FYNNEI. The CDR3 has 15 residues. DNA of the CDR3: TGTGCCAGCGAGAAGAGGGGGGTAAACGGCCACGAGCAGTACTTC. It encodes CASEKRGVNGHEQYF.

The CDR3 reads CASSGDIDEQFF. CDR3 bases: TGTGCCAGCAGCGGCGACATTGATGAGCAGTTCTTC. The chain combines TRBV9 with TRBJ2-5; D unclear. TRBJ2-1 explains the end of the DNA better; the J call may be wrong. CDR1 is SGDLS and CDR2 is YYNGEE in the germline V gene. This CDR3 is 12 amino acids long.

This chain uses TRBV14 with TRBJ1-1; possible D gene TRBD1, 5 bases. Germline loops: CDR1 SGHDN, CDR2 FVKESK. V dropped 4 bases and J dropped 5 bases, with 11 bases sitting between them. The CDR3 runs 13 residues. The CDR3 sequence is CASSRGPFTEAFF. As DNA, the CDR3 is TGTGCCAGCAGCCGGGGACCGTTTACTGAAGCTTTCTTT.

J is TRBJ2-5 and V is TRBV7-2, with TRBD1 identical over 7 bases. The assigned J gene may be wrong: the sequence end matches TRBJ2-1 better. This CDR3 spans 15 amino acids. Germline-derived CDR1 and CDR2 are SGHTA and FQGNSA. DNA for the CDR3: TGTGCCAGCAGCTTGGGGACAGCCGCGGTCGGTGAGCAGTTCTTC. Translation gives CASSLGTAAVGEQFF.

The chain combines TRBV24-1 with TRBJ1-2; D not resolved. The ends were cut back, 4 bases at V and 10 bases at J, with 9 bases in the middle. Germline lookup yields CDR1 KGHDR and CDR2 SFDVKD. The length of the CDR3 is 11 residues. The DNA for the CDR3 is TGTGCCACCAGTGAACAAGGACTCTACACCTTC. Amino acid sequence: CATSEQGLYTF.